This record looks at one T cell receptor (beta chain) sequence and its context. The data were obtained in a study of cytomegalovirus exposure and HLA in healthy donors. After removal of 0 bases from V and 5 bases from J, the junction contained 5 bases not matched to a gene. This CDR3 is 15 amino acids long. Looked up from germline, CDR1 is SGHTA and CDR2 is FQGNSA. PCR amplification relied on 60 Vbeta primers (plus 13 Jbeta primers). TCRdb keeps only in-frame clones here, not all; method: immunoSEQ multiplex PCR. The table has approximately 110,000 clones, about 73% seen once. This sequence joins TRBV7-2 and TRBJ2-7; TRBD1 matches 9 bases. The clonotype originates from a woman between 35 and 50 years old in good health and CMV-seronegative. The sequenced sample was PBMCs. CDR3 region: CASSLALGQGHEQYF. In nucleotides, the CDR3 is TGTGCCAGCAGCTTAGCTTTGGGACAGGGTCACGAGCAGTACTTC.